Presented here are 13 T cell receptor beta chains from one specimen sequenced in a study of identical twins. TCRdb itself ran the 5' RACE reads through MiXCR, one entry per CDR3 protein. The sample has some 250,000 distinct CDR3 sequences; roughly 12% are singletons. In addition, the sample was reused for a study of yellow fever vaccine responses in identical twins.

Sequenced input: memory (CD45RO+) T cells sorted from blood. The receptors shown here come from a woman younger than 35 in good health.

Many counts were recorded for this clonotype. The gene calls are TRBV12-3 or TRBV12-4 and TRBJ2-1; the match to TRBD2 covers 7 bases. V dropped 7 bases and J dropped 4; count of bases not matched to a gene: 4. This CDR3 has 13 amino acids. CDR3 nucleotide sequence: TGTGCCAGCACGGCCGGGGGGTACAATGAGCAGTTCTTC. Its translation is CASTAGGYNEQFF.

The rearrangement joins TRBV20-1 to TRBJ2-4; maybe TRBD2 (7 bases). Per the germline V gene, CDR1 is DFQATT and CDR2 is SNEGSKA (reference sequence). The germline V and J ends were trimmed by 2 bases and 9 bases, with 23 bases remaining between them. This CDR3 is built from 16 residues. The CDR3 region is CSARLGAGERSGIQYF. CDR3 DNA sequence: TGCAGTGCTAGATTGGGGGCGGGGGAGCGCTCGGGCATTCAGTACTTC.

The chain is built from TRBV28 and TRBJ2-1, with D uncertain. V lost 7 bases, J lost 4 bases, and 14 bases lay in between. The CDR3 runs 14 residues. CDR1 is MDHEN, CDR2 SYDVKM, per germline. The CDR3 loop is CASNGKLPYNEQFF. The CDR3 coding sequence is TGTGCCAGCAATGGAAAACTCCCTTACAATGAGCAGTTCTTC.

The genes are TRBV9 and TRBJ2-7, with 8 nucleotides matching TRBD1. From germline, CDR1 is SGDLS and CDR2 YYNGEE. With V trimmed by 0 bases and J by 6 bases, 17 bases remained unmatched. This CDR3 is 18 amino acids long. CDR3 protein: CASSVDGQGGIGDSEQYF. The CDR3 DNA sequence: TGTGCCAGCAGCGTAGACGGACAGGGCGGTATTGGGGATAGCGAGCAGTACTTC.

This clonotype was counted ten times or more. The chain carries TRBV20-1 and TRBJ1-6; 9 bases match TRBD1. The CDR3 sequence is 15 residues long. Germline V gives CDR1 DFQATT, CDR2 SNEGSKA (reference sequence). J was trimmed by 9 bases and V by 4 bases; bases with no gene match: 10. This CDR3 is CSANPGQGNSSPLHF. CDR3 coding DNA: TGCAGTGCTAACCCGGGACAGGGAAATAGTTCACCCCTCCACTTT.

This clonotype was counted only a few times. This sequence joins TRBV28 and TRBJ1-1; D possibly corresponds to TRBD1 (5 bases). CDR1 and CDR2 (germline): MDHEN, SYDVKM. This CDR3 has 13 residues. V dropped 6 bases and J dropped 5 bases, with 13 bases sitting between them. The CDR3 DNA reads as TGTGCCAGCAGCCGGACACGAAGAACTGAAGCTTTCTTT. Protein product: CASSRTRRTEAFF.

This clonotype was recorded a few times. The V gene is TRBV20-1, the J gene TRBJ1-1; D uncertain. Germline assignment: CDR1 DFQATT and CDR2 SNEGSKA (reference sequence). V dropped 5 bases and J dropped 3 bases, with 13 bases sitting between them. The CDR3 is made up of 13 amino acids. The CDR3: CSAVRPRHTEAFF. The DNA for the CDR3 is TGCAGTGCTGTCAGGCCGCGGCACACTGAAGCTTTCTTT.

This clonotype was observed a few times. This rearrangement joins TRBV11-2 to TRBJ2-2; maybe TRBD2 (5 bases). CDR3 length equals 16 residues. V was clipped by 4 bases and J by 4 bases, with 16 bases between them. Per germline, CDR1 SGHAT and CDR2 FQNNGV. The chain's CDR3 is CASSSLLGSGTGELFF. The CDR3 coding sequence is TGTGCCAGCAGCTCCCTTTTGGGGAGCGGCACCGGGGAGCTGTTTTTT. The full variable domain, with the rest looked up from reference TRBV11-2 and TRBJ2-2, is EAGVAQSPRYKIIEKRQSVAFWCNPISGHATLYWYQQILGQGPKLLIQFQNNGVVDDSQLPKDRFSAERLKGVDSTLKIQPAKLEDSAVYLCASSSLLGSGTGELFFGEGSRLTVL.

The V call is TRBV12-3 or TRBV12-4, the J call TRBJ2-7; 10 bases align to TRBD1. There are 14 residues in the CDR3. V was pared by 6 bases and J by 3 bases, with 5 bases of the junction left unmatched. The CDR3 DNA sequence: TGTGCCAGCAGAGCACGGACAGGGGGCTACGAGCAGTACTTC. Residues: CASRARTGGYEQYF.

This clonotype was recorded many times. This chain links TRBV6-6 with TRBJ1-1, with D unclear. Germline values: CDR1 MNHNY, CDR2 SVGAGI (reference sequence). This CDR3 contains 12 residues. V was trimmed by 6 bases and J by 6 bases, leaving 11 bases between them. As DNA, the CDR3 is TGTGCCAGCAGCTCACTCGGTCCTGAAGCTTTCTTT. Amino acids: CASSSLGPEAFF.

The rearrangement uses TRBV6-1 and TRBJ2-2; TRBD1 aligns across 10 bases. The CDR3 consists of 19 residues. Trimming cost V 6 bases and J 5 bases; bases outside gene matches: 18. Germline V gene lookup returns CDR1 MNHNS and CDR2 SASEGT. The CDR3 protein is CASRPRATDGQGVTGELFF. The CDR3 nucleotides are TGTGCCAGCAGGCCCAGGGCGACGGACGGACAGGGGGTAACCGGGGAGCTGTTTTTT.

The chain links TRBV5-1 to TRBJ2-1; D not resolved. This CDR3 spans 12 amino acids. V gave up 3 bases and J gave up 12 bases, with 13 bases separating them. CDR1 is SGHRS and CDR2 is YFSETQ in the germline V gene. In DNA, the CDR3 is TGCGCCAGCAGCTCGGCTGGGGTTGCGCAGTTCTTC. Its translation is CASSSAGVAQFF.

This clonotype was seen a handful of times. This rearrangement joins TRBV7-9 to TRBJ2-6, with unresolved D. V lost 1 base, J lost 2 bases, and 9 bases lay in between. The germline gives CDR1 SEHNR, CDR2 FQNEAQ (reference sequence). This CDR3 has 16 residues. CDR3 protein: CASSLVTGPGANVLTF. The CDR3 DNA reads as TGTGCCAGCAGCTTAGTAACCGGACCTGGGGCCAACGTCCTGACTTTC. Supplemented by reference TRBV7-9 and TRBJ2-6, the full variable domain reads DTGVSQNPRHKITKRGQNVTFRCDPISEHNRLYWYRQTLGQGPEFLTYFQNEAQLEKSRLLSDRFSAERPKGSFSTLEIQRTEQGDSAMYLCASSLVTGPGANVLTFGAGSRLTVL.